A single sample is the source of the 29 T cell receptor beta chains below, sequenced in a study of T-cell memory formation after mild COVID-19. TCRdb reprocessed the 5' RACE reads with MiXCR, giving one entry per CDR3 protein. This sample has fewer than 650,000 distinct CDR3 sequences, with around 15% found just once. Sequencing was performed on PBMCs or a T cell subset sorted from them (not recorded which). The source is an adult woman who had mild COVID-19 (a few samples of this study predate the infection). Cell type and time point are not known.

This clonotype was recorded at least ten times. The chain employs TRBV5-6 and TRBJ2-7; TRBD1 agrees at 7 bases. V trimming: 2 bases; J trimming: 3 bases; junction bases outside the gene matches: 2. This CDR3 spans 13 amino acids. Germline assignment: CDR1 SGHDT and CDR2 YYEEEE. Here the CDR3 reads CASSLGQDYEQYF. The DNA for the CDR3 is TGTGCCAGCAGCTTAGGACAGGACTACGAGCAGTACTTC.

The chain has TRBV15 and TRBJ1-5; D unresolved. Germline-derived CDR1 and CDR2 are LNHNV and YYDKDF (reference sequence). The V gene lost 0 bases and the J gene lost 1 base, with 10 bases spanning the gap. CDR3 size: 16 residues. The CDR3 DNA reads as TGTGCCACCAGCAGAGACCCAACACGGAGCAATCAGCCCCAGCATTTT. Its translation: CATSRDPTRSNQPQHF.

Regarding this clonotype: This may come from a read error, since a much larger clone is one base off. For the CDR3, the DNA is TGTGCCGGCAGCCAAGTAGGGGCAGGTAGCTTCTACGAGCAGTACTTC. Translated: CAGSQVGAGSFYEQYF. The gene calls are TRBV4-2 and TRBJ2-7; maybe TRBD1 (5 bases). CDR3 length equals 16 residues. CDR1 LGHNA and CDR2 YNFKEQ come from the germline V gene.

This chain links TRBV7-2 with TRBJ2-3; D remains ambiguous. The germline gives CDR1 SGHTA, CDR2 FQGNSA. The CDR3 sequence is 13 residues long. The V and J ends lost 5 bases and 0 bases respectively, with 6 bases between them. CDR3 loop: CASSRASTDTQYF. The CDR3 DNA sequence: TGTGCCAGCAGCCGGGCCAGCACAGATACGCAGTATTTT.

This clonotype was recorded many times. The chain couples TRBV5-1 to TRBJ1-6; no clear D gene. There are 15 residues in the CDR3. V was shortened by 4 bases and J by 7 bases, with 15 bases between the two germline ends. In germline, CDR1 is SGHRS, CDR2 YFSETQ. CDR3 loop: CASSLMAGGNSPLHF. CDR3 bases: TGCGCCAGCAGCCTCATGGCGGGCGGAAATTCACCCCTCCACTTT.

In DNA, the CDR3 is TGTGCCAGCAGCGTAGGGAATAGAAACTATGGCTACACCTTC. This translates into CASSVGNRNYGYTF. The chain is built from TRBV9 and TRBJ1-2; D is undetermined. CDR3 size: 14 residues. Germline V gives CDR1 SGDLS, CDR2 YYNGEE. V was pared by 0 bases and J by 2 bases, with 8 bases between.

The sample holds many counts of this clonotype. The rearrangement links TRBV7-9 to TRBJ2-7, with TRBD1 matching 7 bases. Germline V gene sequence: CDR1 SEHNR, CDR2 FQNEAQ (reference sequence). The trim removed 4 bases at V and 2 bases at J, leaving 8 bases unmatched. The CDR3 has 15 amino acids. CDR3 in DNA: TGTGCCAGCAGCTCGTATTGGGACAGAACCTACGAGCAGTACTTC. Translated: CASSSYWDRTYEQYF.

This clonotype was observed a few times. CDR3 residues: CASSVEPILGQVNTEAFF. CDR3 in DNA: TGTGCCAGCAGCGTAGAGCCCATTTTGGGACAGGTGAACACTGAAGCTTTCTTT. V is TRBV9 and J is TRBJ1-1, with 8 bases lining up with TRBD1. This CDR3 is 18 amino acids long. V lost 0 bases, J lost 0 bases, and 10 bases stayed unmatched. Germline V gives CDR1 SGDLS, CDR2 YYNGEE.

In its sample, this clonotype was seen a few times. V is TRBV2 and J is TRBJ2-1; 12 bases agree with TRBD2. The V gene end was trimmed by 6 bases and the J gene end by 6 bases; junction bases not matched to a gene: 12. Germline V gives CDR1 SNHLY, CDR2 FYNNEI. This CDR3 contains 17 residues. The CDR3 here is CASSMTSGRGWRNEQFF. Here the CDR3 DNA reads TGTGCCAGCAGCATGACTAGCGGGAGAGGGTGGCGCAATGAGCAGTTCTTC. The full variable domain, completed using reference TRBV2 and TRBJ2-1, is EPEVTQTPSHQVTQMGQEVILRCVPISNHLYFYWYRQILGQKVEFLVSFYNNEISEKSEIFDDQFSVERPDGSNFTLKIRSTKLEDSAMYFCASSMTSGRGWRNEQFFGPGTRLTVL.

This chain connects TRBV15 to TRBJ2-1; 8 bases are shared with TRBD1. The CDR3 has 15 residues. V lost 4 bases and J lost 8; bases outside the gene matches: 10. Per germline, CDR1 LNHNV and CDR2 YYDKDF (reference sequence). In nucleotides, the CDR3 is TGTGCCACCAGCACCCCAGACAGGGGAGAGGATGAGCAGTTCTTC. Translation gives CATSTPDRGEDEQFF.

This chain uses TRBV7-2 with TRBJ2-1; 8 bases fit TRBD2. The CDR3 extends over 20 amino acids. Germline V gene sequence: CDR1 SGHTA, CDR2 FQGNSA. V shed 4 bases, J shed 5 bases, and the junction held 22 bases outside the gene matches. This chain's CDR3 is CASSSRPGLVESNTHNEQFF. The CDR3, as DNA: TGTGCCAGCAGCTCACGCCCGGGACTAGTAGAATCCAACACACACAATGAGCAGTTCTTC.

As DNA, the CDR3 is TGTGCCAGCAGCTTAGAACAGGCCTCGGAAGCCTATGGCTACACCTTC. Its translation: CASSLEQASEAYGYTF. The V call is TRBV11-2, the J call TRBJ1-2; maybe TRBD1 (5 bases). Germline CDR1 and CDR2: SGHAT and FQNNGV. Trimming pared 0 bases from V and 4 bases from J, leaving 15 bases between. The length of the CDR3 is 16 residues.

This clonotype was found a few times. The rearrangement uses TRBV6-6 and TRBJ2-1; D is unresolved. CDR1 is MNHNY, CDR2 SVGAGI, per germline (reference sequence). The CDR3 totals 12 residues. The ends were cut back, 6 bases at V and 9 bases at J, with 12 bases in the middle. CDR3 nucleotides: TGTGCCAGCAGCTTCGAACGTCCTGAGCAGTTCTTC. Amino acids: CASSFERPEQFF.

There are a few counts of this clonotype. The chain joins TRBV7-8 to TRBJ2-3; tentative D call: TRBD2 (6 bases). Trimming took 5 bases from V and 5 from J, leaving 17 bases between them. The CDR3 contains 15 residues. CDR1 is SGHVS, CDR2 FQNEAQ, per germline. The CDR3 coding sequence is TGTGCCAGCAGCCAAACGACTAGTCTCATAGATACGCAGTATTTT. Protein: CASSQTTSLIDTQYF.

This clonotype was seen ten or more times. The chain carries TRBV6-5 and TRBJ2-1; D gene uncertain. Germline values: CDR1 MNHEY, CDR2 SVGAGI. V was clipped by 2 bases and J by 0 bases, with 11 bases between them. This CDR3 has 16 residues. The CDR3 region has the DNA TGTGCCAGCAGTTACGACGGGCCCAGCTCCTACAATGAGCAGTTCTTC. Amino acids: CASSYDGPSSYNEQFF.

The J gene is TRBJ2-2, the V gene TRBV24-1; D gene uncertain. V was clipped by 1 base and J by 4 bases, with 9 bases between them. Germline CDR1 KGHDR, CDR2 SFDVKD. The CDR3 contains 15 residues. This CDR3 is CATSDFQDSTGELFF. CDR3 coding DNA: TGTGCCACCAGTGATTTTCAGGATAGCACCGGGGAGCTGTTTTTT.

The chain carries TRBV5-1 and TRBJ2-1; a possible D gene is TRBD2 (6 bases). The V and J ends lost 7 bases and 3 bases respectively, with 20 bases between them. Per the germline V gene, CDR1 is SGHRS and CDR2 is YFSETQ. CDR3 size: 16 residues. The CDR3 bases are TGCGCCAGCTCTCTCCGGAGACGGGGGAGCTACAATGAGCAGTTCTTC. It encodes CASSLRRRGSYNEQFF.

As DNA, the CDR3 is TGTGCCTGGGACGGACTAGCGGGAAGCGAGCAGTACTTC. Protein product: CAWDGLAGSEQYF. This chain uses TRBV30 with TRBJ2-7; 12 nucleotides align to TRBD2. Germline CDR1 GTSNPN, CDR2 SVGIG (reference sequence). V lost 5 bases and J lost 6; bases outside the gene matches: 5. The CDR3 consists of 13 residues.

This chain links TRBV11-3 with TRBJ2-1; weak D call: TRBD2 (7 bases). Looked up from germline, CDR1 is SGHNT and CDR2 is YENEEA. The CDR3 sequence is 15 residues long. Trimming left V 5 bases short and J 7 bases short, with 18 bases between. The CDR3 nucleotides are TGTGCCAGCAGCCGAAGGGGGACTACCGGGAATGAGCAGTTCTTC. Its translation is CASSRRGTTGNEQFF.

This clonotype has more than one count but fewer than ten. The gene calls are TRBV27 and TRBJ2-5; 8 positions agree with TRBD1. With V trimmed by 1 base and J by 1 base, 5 bases remained unmatched. This CDR3 comprises 16 residues. Germline CDR1 MNHEY, CDR2 SMNVEV (reference sequence). The CDR3 region is CASSLWAGGRQETQYF. Here the CDR3 DNA reads TGTGCCAGCAGTTTATGGGCAGGGGGCCGCCAAGAGACCCAGTACTTC.

This clonotype was observed once. The gene calls are TRBV4-3 and TRBJ2-1; 13 nucleotides match TRBD2. Germline V gives CDR1 LGHNA, CDR2 YSLEER. The CDR3 sequence is 17 residues long. J gave up 0 bases and V 6 bases, and 5 bases lay outside the gene matches. The CDR3 here is CASSTGTSGNSYNEQFF. CDR3 nucleotides: TGCGCCAGCAGTACCGGGACTAGCGGGAACTCCTACAATGAGCAGTTCTTC.

This clonotype was counted only a few times. The chain is built from TRBV9 and TRBJ2-5, with 8 bases lining up with TRBD2. The CDR3 totals 16 residues. In germline, CDR1 is SGDLS, CDR2 YYNGEE. The V gene end was trimmed by 1 base and the J gene end by 0 bases; junction bases not matched to a gene: 5. DNA for the CDR3: TGTGCCAGCAGCGTAAGTACTAGCGGACACCAAGAGACCCAGTACTTC. Translated: CASSVSTSGHQETQYF.

The chain employs TRBV9 and TRBJ2-4, with TRBD2 matching over 10 bases. The CDR3 totals 16 residues. Trimming took 4 bases from V and 4 from J; bases not matched to a gene: 8. Germline V lookup: CDR1 SGDLS, CDR2 YYNGEE. CDR3 in DNA: TGTGCCAGCAGCCGGGTAGCGGGAGGCGTTAAAAACATTCAGTACTTC. It codes for CASSRVAGGVKNIQYF.

The chain has TRBV20-1 and TRBJ1-6; 9 nucleotides align to TRBD1. Germline-derived CDR1 and CDR2 are DFQATT and SNEGSKA (reference sequence). This CDR3 contains 20 residues. J was trimmed by 4 bases and V by 0 bases; bases with no gene match: 16. CDR3 nucleotide sequence: TGCAGTGCTAGAGATGTGGGACAGGGAGGGATTTGGGGATATAATTCACCCCTCCACTTT. This sequence encodes CSARDVGQGGIWGYNSPLHF.

This clonotype was observed a handful of times. This chain uses TRBV7-2 with TRBJ2-1; 10 bases fit TRBD2. J gave up 15 bases and V 1 base, and 15 bases lay outside the gene matches. The CDR3 runs 16 residues. Germline CDR1 and CDR2: SGHTA and FQGNSA. The CDR3 nucleotides read TGTGCCAGCAGCTTAGGGATAGGGTTTTCTAGCGGGAGTTGGTTCTTC. It is translated as CASSLGIGFSSGSWFF. The whole variable domain, filled in from reference TRBV7-2 and TRBJ2-1, reads GAGVSQSPSNKVTEKGKDVELRCDPISGHTALYWYRQSLGQGLEFLIYFQGNSAPDKSGLPSDRFSAERTGGSVSTLTIQRTQQEDSAVYLCASSLGIGFSSGSWFFGPGTRLTVL.

This clonotype has only a few counts. The CDR3 loop reads CASRNPGSSGYGYTF. For the CDR3, the DNA is TGTGCCAGCAGAAACCCGGGATCGTCGGGGTATGGCTACACCTTC. The V and J genes are TRBV6-5 and TRBJ1-2; no clear D. V was shortened by 6 bases and J by 5 bases, with 19 bases between the two germline ends. Germline V gives CDR1 MNHEY, CDR2 SVGAGI. The CDR3 spans 15 residues.

This clonotype showed up just once. The genes are TRBV4-2 and TRBJ2-5, with D possibly TRBD1 on 5 matching bases. This CDR3 is built from 16 residues. In germline, CDR1 is LGHNA, CDR2 YNFKEQ. V was pared by 0 bases and J by 6 bases, with 17 bases between. This CDR3 is CASSQDGAARGQTQYF. DNA of the CDR3: TGTGCCAGCAGCCAAGATGGGGCGGCTAGAGGTCAGACCCAGTACTTC.

This chain uses TRBV5-1 with TRBJ2-7; 7 bases are shared with TRBD1. Losses at the gene ends were 1 base for V and 5 bases for J; bases not matched to a gene: 6. CDR1 and CDR2 from the germline V gene are SGHRS and YFSETQ. The CDR3 sequence is 14 residues long. In DNA form, the CDR3 reads TGCGCCAGCAGCTTGTCGGGACAGATCGACGAGCAGTACTTC. Translating it yields CASSLSGQIDEQYF.

The V and J genes are TRBV29-1 and TRBJ2-2, with D hard to call. Trimming cost V 3 bases and J 0 bases, with 5 bases left between them. The CDR3 runs to 13 residues. The germline V gene encodes CDR1 SQVTM and CDR2 ANQGSEA. CDR3 DNA: TGCAGCGTTGATAAGACGAACACCGGGGAGCTGTTTTTT. It translates to CSVDKTNTGELFF.